The T cell receptor beta chain under discussion was sequenced for a study of OX40 agonist ivuxolimab in advanced cancers. The CDR3 totals 14 residues. Per germline, CDR1 PRHDT and CDR2 FYEKMQ (reference sequence). Between the trimmed V and J ends, which lost 4 bases and 0 bases, there was a span of 9 bases. Method: immunoSEQ multiplex PCR; TCRdb's copy keeps in-frame clones and lacks some. Here the sample spans 9,500 to 15,000 clones, around 76% being singletons. Specimen: CD4+ or CD8+ T cells sorted from blood, collected in a trial of the OX40 agonist ivuxolimab. The chain has TRBV13 and TRBJ1-1; D is perhaps TRBD1 (6 bases). The receptor's source is an adult with an advanced solid tumor such as melanoma, head and neck, liver or kidney cancer. CDR3: CASSSGQMNTEAFF. The CDR3 DNA reads TGTGCCAGCAGCTCCGGACAGATGAACACTGAAGCTTTCTTT. Supplemented by reference TRBV13 and TRBJ1-1, the full variable domain reads AAGVIQSPRHLIKEKRETATLKCYPIPRHDTVYWYQQGPGQDPQFLISFYEKMQSDKGSIPDRFSAQQFSDYHSELNMSSLELGDSALYFCASSSGQMNTEAFFGQGTRLTVV.